Below are 4 T cell receptor beta chains sequenced from a single sample in a study of shared T cell receptors in the human thymus. This table comes from immunoSEQ multiplex PCR, and its TCRdb copy is limited to in-frame clones, with some not included. The data show 700,000 to 750,000 clones, approximately 85% seen once. The same data also contributed to another study, on human thymus T cells.

The sequenced sample consisted of thymocytes. All receptors come from a girl less than two years old with a congenital heart defect.

Details on this clone: The sample contains more than one DNA sequence encoding this CDR3. The chain joins TRBV5-6 to TRBJ2-4; 7 bases map to TRBD1. Germline trimming cut 4 bases from V and 0 bases from J; bases unmatched to any gene: 7. Germline CDR1 SGHDT, CDR2 YYEEEE. The CDR3 sequence is 16 residues long. CDR3 DNA: TGTGCCAGCAGCCCAGGACAGGAGACAGCCAAAAACATTCAGTACTTC. Translation gives CASSPGQETAKNIQYF.

The J gene is TRBJ1-6, the V gene TRBV11-2; 7 nucleotides match TRBD1. This CDR3 spans 12 amino acids. CDR1 and CDR2 (germline): SGHAT, FQNNGV. V lost 5 bases and J lost 13; bases outside the gene matches: 5. The CDR3 sequence: CASSPDRAPLHF. The DNA for the CDR3 is TGTGCCAGCAGCCCAGACAGGGCGCCCCTCCACTTT.

This clone came up once. V usage is TRBV10-3 and J usage is TRBJ2-7; D is ambiguous. The CDR3 covers 13 residues. Trimming removed 3 bases from V and 6 bases from J, with 12 bases in between. Germline assignment: CDR1 ENHRY and CDR2 SYGVKD. The CDR3 here is CAISDTSSPEQYF. The CDR3 bases are TGTGCCATCAGTGATACGAGCTCCCCCGAGCAGTACTTC.

This clone was detected a few times. This chain connects TRBV6-6 to TRBJ1-1; the match to TRBD1 covers 7 bases. This CDR3 spans 15 amino acids. The V segment lost 7 bases and the J segment 3 bases; nucleotides outside the gene matches: 11. Germline-derived CDR1 and CDR2 are MNHNY and SVGAGI (reference sequence). The CDR3 bases are TGTGCCAGCACCCAAACAAGGGGGCACGACACTGAAGCTTTCTTT. Its protein product is CASTQTRGHDTEAFF.